The 15 T cell receptor beta chains listed next were all sequenced from one sample in a study of T cells in Graves' hyperthyroidism and ophthalmopathy. TCR beta CDR3 region amplification was performed from RNA transcripts. Primed by the HTBI set, a first-round RT-PCR was run on the TCR CDR3. TCRdb re-analysed the multiplex PCR reads in MiXCR, keeping a single row per CDR3 protein. Among 270,000 or so distinct CDR3 sequences listed, approximately 16% were seen once. Input material: blood. The receptors derive from a woman aged 50 to 60 with Graves' hyperthyroidism that later progressed to Graves' ophthalmopathy.

The chain combines TRBV28 with TRBJ2-7; 12 bases map to TRBD2. Trimming removed 7 bases from V and 7 bases from J; junction bases left unmatched: 14. The germline CDR1 and CDR2 sequences are MDHEN and SYDVKM. This CDR3 region has 16 residues. As DNA, the CDR3 is TGTGCCAGCAAAAAGGCGCTAGCGGGAGGGTCAAGGGAGCAGTACTTC. It yields the protein CASKKALAGGSREQYF.

This clonotype was picked up many times. The V gene is TRBV14, the J gene TRBJ1-2; D ambiguous. The CDR3 runs 13 residues. Germline V CDR1 and CDR2: SGHDN, FVKESK. The ends were cut back, 4 bases at V and 8 bases at J, with 14 bases in the middle. CDR3 nucleotides: TGTGCCAGCAGCCGGATTAAAGTGGGGGGCTACACCTTC. Its translation is CASSRIKVGGYTF.

This clonotype was recorded a few times. V is TRBV7-2 and J is TRBJ1-1; 7 positions agree with TRBD1. Trimming cost V 4 bases and J 4 bases; bases outside gene matches: 12. The CDR3 sequence is 16 residues long. Germline lookup yields CDR1 SGHTA and CDR2 FQGNSA. In nucleotides, the CDR3 is TGTGCCAGCAGCTCAATGGTTGGGACAGCGGCCACTGAAGCTTTCTTT. Encoded protein: CASSSMVGTAATEAFF.

The genes are TRBV19 and TRBJ2-1; 8 positions agree with TRBD2. The germline V gene has CDR1 LNHDA and CDR2 SQIVND (reference sequence). The CDR3 loop spans 14 amino acids. With 1 base clipped from V and 6 bases from J, the junction kept 2 bases outside the gene matches. CDR3 DNA sequence: TGTGCCAGTAGTATAGCGGGGGGGACCAATGAGCAGTTCTTC. It specifies CASSIAGGTNEQFF.

The chain joins TRBV4-1 to TRBJ1-5, with 8 bases lining up with TRBD1. The trim removed 3 bases at V and 1 base at J, leaving 8 bases unmatched. The germline V gene has CDR1 MGHRA and CDR2 YSYEKL. The CDR3 is made up of 17 amino acids. The CDR3: CASSQGRGLRSNQPQHF. The DNA of the CDR3 is TGCGCCAGCAGCCAGGGCAGGGGGCTGCGGAGCAATCAGCCCCAGCATTTT.

This clonotype was found many times. V usage is TRBV18 and J usage is TRBJ1-5; TRBD1 aligns across 7 bases. CDR3 length: 14 residues. The germline V gene encodes CDR1 KGHSH and CDR2 LQKENI. Unmatched junction bases numbered 6, after V lost 6 bases and J lost 4 bases. The CDR3 coding sequence is TGTGCCAGCTCGCCGGCGGACAGGAATCAGCCCCAGCATTTT. Residues: CASSPADRNQPQHF. Based on the CDR3 plus reference TRBV18 and TRBJ1-5, the full variable domain is NAGVMQNPRHLVRRRGQEARLRCSPMKGHSHVYWYRQLPEEGLKFMVYLQKENIIDESGMPKERFSAEFPKEGPSILRIQQVVRGDSAAYFCASSPADRNQPQHFGDGTRLSIL.

This clonotype turned up a few times. The rearrangement joins TRBV10-3 to TRBJ2-2, with TRBD1 matching 9 bases. The CDR3 covers 14 residues. Trimming cost V 7 bases and J 3 bases; bases outside gene matches: 3. Looked up from germline, CDR1 is ENHRY and CDR2 is SYGVKD. DNA for the CDR3: TGTGCCATCATACAGGGGGCGCACACCGGGGAGCTGTTTTTT. Translating it yields CAIIQGAHTGELFF.

The CDR3 here is CSVGQGADAGELFF. CDR3 DNA sequence: TGCAGCGTCGGACAGGGGGCTGATGCCGGGGAGCTGTTTTTT. The rearrangement uses TRBV29-1 and TRBJ2-2; 11 bases line up with TRBD1. The V gene's germline CDR1 is SQVTM and CDR2 ANQGSEA. Unmatched junction bases numbered 6, after V lost 6 bases and J lost 6 bases. The CDR3 sequence is 14 residues long.

The chain recombines TRBV10-3 with TRBJ2-1; no firm D call. The V end was cut by 9 bases, the J end by 5 bases, with 20 bases between. The CDR3 sequence is 15 residues long. CDR1 and CDR2 (germline): ENHRY, SYGVKD. In DNA form, the CDR3 reads TGTGCCATTTCGGCCAAGTTGTCGACGGACAATGAGCAGTTCTTC. Translating gives CAISAKLSTDNEQFF.

The sample holds many counts of this clonotype. The chain uses TRBV3-1 and TRBJ2-7; D is undetermined. The CDR3 runs to 12 residues. Germline V gene data show CDR1 as LGHDT and CDR2 as YNNKEL (reference sequence). Trimming left V 3 bases short and J 3 bases short, with 6 bases between. CDR3 sequence reads: CASSHSSYEQYF. The CDR3 nucleotides are TGTGCCAGCAGCCATTCCAGCTACGAGCAGTACTTC.

The rearrangement uses TRBV5-1 and TRBJ2-1, with 12 bases identical to TRBD2. CDR1 and CDR2 (germline): SGHRS, YFSETQ. This CDR3 comprises 16 residues. Germline trimming cut 4 bases from V and 7 bases from J; bases unmatched to any gene: 9. The CDR3 coding sequence is TGCGCCAGCAGCCCCCGACTAGCGGGAGTAGGAAATGAGCAGTTCTTC. It specifies CASSPRLAGVGNEQFF.

This chain joins TRBV9 and TRBJ2-5; 7 bases fit TRBD1. The CDR3 runs to 15 residues. Germline assignment: CDR1 SGDLS and CDR2 YYNGEE. With V trimmed by 0 bases and J by 4 bases, 6 bases remained unmatched. CDR3 bases: TGTGCCAGCAGCGTAGCTACAGGGGCGGGAGAGACCCAGTACTTC. Amino acid sequence: CASSVATGAGETQYF.

In the case of this clonotype: This may come from a read error, since a much larger clone is one base off. The V and J genes are TRBV28 and TRBJ2-1; D is possibly TRBD2 (5 bases). The CDR3 has 15 residues. V lost 0 bases and J lost 5, with 11 bases in between. CDR1 is MDHEN and CDR2 is SYDVKM in the germline V gene. CDR3 in DNA: TGTGCCAGCAGTTTATGGGGCGGGTCCAACAATGAGCAGTTCTTC. Protein product: CASSLWGGSNNEQFF.

This clonotype came up many times. The chain joins TRBV24-1 to TRBJ2-3, with TRBD2 matching over 7 bases. V shed 0 bases and J 8 bases; nucleotides not matched to a gene: 22. This CDR3 comprises 20 residues. The germline V gene encodes CDR1 KGHDR and CDR2 SFDVKD. The CDR3 coding sequence is TGTGCCACCAGTGATTTGCATAAGGGGCCTAGCGGCTCCCGTTTGGGTACGCAGTATTTT. Translated, it gives CATSDLHKGPSGSRLGTQYF.

This clonotype came up many times. The chain carries TRBV5-1 and TRBJ2-2; no clear D. Germline CDR1 is SGHRS and CDR2 is YFSETQ. This CDR3 comprises 15 residues. Trimming pared 3 bases from V and 2 bases from J, leaving 11 bases between. The CDR3 here is CASSSGSSNTGELFF. The CDR3 DNA reads as TGCGCCAGCAGCTCAGGATCGTCAAACACCGGGGAGCTGTTTTTT. Looking up the rest from reference TRBV5-1 and TRBJ2-2 gives the full variable domain: KAGVTQTPRYLIKTRGQQVTLSCSPISGHRSVSWYQQTPGQGLQFLFEYFSETQRNKGNFPGRFSGRQFSNSRSEMNVSTLELGDSALYLCASSSGSSNTGELFFGEGSRLTVL.